The 32 T cell receptor beta chains given below trace back to one sample, sequenced in a study of blood T cell repertoires in COVID-19. This table comes from immunoSEQ multiplex PCR, and its TCRdb copy is limited to in-frame clones, with some not included. The sample includes fewer than 200,000 clones, 82% of them seen just once. Sequencing used peripheral blood. The origin of the receptors is a woman in her 70s with acute or convalescent COVID-19.

The V call is TRBV7-2, the J call TRBJ1-1; D might be TRBD1 (5 bases). Trimming took off 6 bases at V and 4 bases at J, with 15 bases between the two ends. Germline CDR1 is SGHTA and CDR2 is FQGNSA. This CDR3 comprises 14 residues. The CDR3 sequence: CASSPRWGGTEAFF. In DNA form, the CDR3 reads TGTGCCAGCAGTCCTAGGTGGGGGGGCACTGAAGCTTTCTTT.

The rearrangement links TRBV5-5 to TRBJ1-1; 8 positions match TRBD1. Germline V CDR1 and CDR2: SGHKS, YYEKEE (reference sequence). J was trimmed by 3 bases and V by 4 bases; bases with no gene match: 5. The CDR3 is made up of 14 amino acids. DNA for the CDR3: TGTGCCAGCAGCGAACAGGGGGGGTACACTGAAGCTTTCTTT. It specifies CASSEQGGYTEAFF.

The V gene is TRBV3-1 (or the pseudogene TRBV3-2), the J gene TRBJ2-7; 9 bases fit TRBD2. Germline CDR1 LGHDT, CDR2 YNNKEL (reference sequence). The CDR3 spans 17 residues. V was pared by 1 base and J by 5 bases, with 12 bases of the junction left unmatched. CDR3 region: CASSQGLAGIGRDEQYF. In nucleotides, the CDR3 is TGTGCCAGCAGCCAAGGGCTAGCGGGAATAGGGCGCGACGAGCAGTACTTC.

The chain joins TRBV7-9 to TRBJ2-5; 9 nucleotides agree with TRBD1. This CDR3 is built from 14 residues. The germline CDR1 and CDR2 sequences are SEHNR and FQNEAQ (reference sequence). After removal of 5 bases from V and 13 bases from J, the junction contained 14 bases not matched to a gene. The CDR3 here is CASSRDTHRGHRYF. The CDR3 coding sequence is TGTGCCAGCAGCCGAGATACACACAGGGGGCATCGGTACTTC.

The genes are TRBV10-2 and TRBJ1-6; D is unclear. V was clipped by 1 base and J by 0 bases, with 7 bases between them. The CDR3 contains 16 residues. Germline lookup yields CDR1 WSHSY and CDR2 SAAADI. The CDR3 coding sequence is TGCGCCAGCAGTGAGTTGGGGAGCTCCTATAATTCACCCCTCCACTTT. This codes for CASSELGSSYNSPLHF.

Comment on this clone: This sample also contains other DNA sequences that code for the same CDR3. This chain connects TRBV30 to TRBJ2-3, with D perhaps TRBD2 (5 bases). The CDR3 runs 12 residues. Germline CDR1 and CDR2: GTSNPN and SVGIG (reference sequence). V dropped 0 bases and J dropped 5 bases, with 6 bases sitting between them. Written as DNA, the CDR3 is TGTGCCTGGAGTGTAGGGAGAGATACGCAGTATTTT. Protein: CAWSVGRDTQYF.

This clone was detected only once. This sequence joins TRBV30 and TRBJ1-1; TRBD1 is a possible D gene (6 bases). CDR3 length equals 13 residues. Germline CDR1 and CDR2: GTSNPN and SVGIG (reference sequence). V was shortened by 7 bases and J by 5 bases, with 17 bases between the two germline ends. Here the CDR3 DNA reads TGTGCCTCTAACAGGGCGAGGGGGACTGAAGCTTTCTTT. Residues: CASNRARGTEAFF.

The chain employs TRBV19 and TRBJ2-1; 9 nucleotides align to TRBD1. The CDR3 contains 12 residues. Germline V gene lookup returns CDR1 LNHDA and CDR2 SQIVND (reference sequence). The V segment lost 7 bases and the J segment 14 bases; nucleotides outside the gene matches: 9. This chain's CDR3 is CASTDPRDREFF. The DNA of the CDR3 is TGTGCCAGTACCGATCCCCGGGACAGGGAGTTCTTC. The variable domain in full, completed from reference TRBV19 and TRBJ2-1, reads DGGITQSPKYLFRKEGQNVTLSCEQNLNHDAMYWYRQDPGQGLRLIYYSQIVNDFQKGDIAEGYSVSREKKESFPLTVTSAQKNPTAFYLCASTDPRDREFFGPGTRLTVL.

The chain carries TRBV6-5 and TRBJ1-5; 7 bases are a match to TRBD1. This CDR3 contains 14 residues. Trimming at V came to 6 bases and at J to 3 bases, leaving 5 bases not matched to a gene. Germline V gives CDR1 MNHEY, CDR2 SVGAGI. The CDR3 spells CASRAGTVNQPQHF. CDR3 coding DNA: TGTGCCAGCAGAGCCGGGACAGTCAATCAGCCCCAGCATTTT.

The V and J genes are TRBV30 and TRBJ2-3; 8 nucleotides agree with TRBD2. With V trimmed by 5 bases and J by 4 bases, 8 bases remained unmatched. This CDR3 has 14 residues. Per the germline V gene, CDR1 is GTSNPN and CDR2 is SVGIG (reference sequence). In nucleotides, the CDR3 is TGTGCCTGGGGGAGCGGGAGCCGAGCAGATACGCAGTATTTT. As protein: CAWGSGSRADTQYF.

Points on this clone: The identical CDR3 is also encoded by other nucleotide sequences in the sample. The V gene is TRBV5-1, the J gene TRBJ2-5; the D gene is possibly TRBD2 (6 bases). Trimming shortened V by 0 bases and J by 1 base, and 10 bases separated the two germline ends. The CDR3 has 15 residues. Germline loops: CDR1 SGHRS, CDR2 YFSETQ. The chain's CDR3 is CASSLDGTSQETQYF. CDR3 coding DNA: TGCGCCAGCAGCTTGGATGGGACTTCCCAAGAGACCCAGTACTTC.

This chain connects TRBV15 to TRBJ2-5; 10 bases align to TRBD2. Germline V gene data show CDR1 as LNHNV and CDR2 as YYDKDF (reference sequence). The trim removed 5 bases at V and 5 bases at J, leaving 8 bases unmatched. The length of the CDR3 is 15 residues. This CDR3 reads CATSARTSGGETQYF. CDR3 nucleotides: TGTGCCACCAGCGCCCGGACTAGCGGTGGGGAGACCCAGTACTTC. Combining the CDR3 with reference TRBV15 and TRBJ2-5 gives the whole variable domain DAMVIQNPRYQVTQFGKPVTLSCSQTLNHNVMYWYQQKSSQAPKLLFHYYDKDFNNEADTPDNFQSRRPNTSFCFLDIRSPGLGDTAMYLCATSARTSGGETQYFGPGTRLLVL.

The chain carries TRBV7-2 and TRBJ2-5, with a possible D match to TRBD1 (6 bases). V was shortened by 4 bases and J by 2 bases, with 11 bases between the two germline ends. CDR1 SGHTA and CDR2 FQGNSA come from the germline V gene. This CDR3 is built from 14 residues. The CDR3 loop is CASSSERGQETQYF. The CDR3 coding sequence is TGTGCCAGCAGCTCCGAGAGGGGGCAAGAGACCCAGTACTTC.

The CDR3 DNA sequence: TGTGCCAGCAGCTTAGTGAGCGGGAGGCCTGGAGATACGCAGTATTTT. It yields the protein CASSLVSGRPGDTQYF. This sequence joins TRBV7-2 and TRBJ2-3; 9 bases align to TRBD2. J gave up 5 bases and V 1 base, and 7 bases lay outside the gene matches. Germline lookup yields CDR1 SGHTA and CDR2 FQGNSA. This CDR3 is built from 16 residues. Using reference TRBV7-2 and TRBJ2-3 for the parts outside the CDR3, the full variable domain is GAGVSQSPSNKVTEKGKDVELRCDPISGHTALYWYRQSLGQGLEFLIYFQGNSAPDKSGLPSDRFSAERTGGSVSTLTIQRTQQEDSAVYLCASSLVSGRPGDTQYFGPGTRLTVL.

Here the CDR3 DNA reads TGTGCCAGCAGCTCGGCGGGAGCCTCCTACGAGCAGTACTTC. Its translation: CASSSAGASYEQYF. J is TRBJ2-7 and V is TRBV5-6, with 7 bases lining up with TRBD2. Germline V gene sequence: CDR1 SGHDT, CDR2 YYEEEE. This CDR3 region has 14 residues. Trimming at V came to 3 bases and at J to 0 bases, leaving 3 bases not matched to a gene.

The J gene is TRBJ1-4, the V gene TRBV7-9; TRBD1 matches 8 bases. The germline V gene encodes CDR1 SEHNR and CDR2 FQNEAQ (reference sequence). Trimming took 5 bases from V and 7 from J; bases not matched to a gene: 9. The CDR3 runs 15 residues. The CDR3 region is CASSNRTGQVEKLFF. The CDR3, as DNA: TGTGCCAGCAGCAACCGGACAGGGCAAGTTGAAAAACTGTTTTTT.

The gene calls are TRBV27 and TRBJ1-4; a weak D match, TRBD1 (5 bases). This CDR3 contains 15 residues. V was pared by 4 bases and J by 8 bases, with 17 bases between. CDR1 is MNHEY, CDR2 SMNVEV, per germline (reference sequence). CDR3 in DNA: TGTGCCAGCAGTTCGAAAGGGTCAGGGAACGAAAAACTGTTTTTT. This codes for CASSSKGSGNEKLFF.

V and J are TRBV3-1 (or the pseudogene TRBV3-2) and TRBJ1-2; the D gene is possibly TRBD1 (6 bases). Trimming removed 4 bases at V and 2 bases at J, with 11 bases between. This CDR3 is 14 amino acids long. Per the germline V gene, CDR1 is LGHDT and CDR2 is YNNKEL (reference sequence). The CDR3 region has the DNA TGTGCCAGCAGCCGCGGACAGATCAACTATGGCTACACCTTC. This codes for CASSRGQINYGYTF.

The rearrangement links TRBV27 to TRBJ1-4; D not resolved. The germline gives CDR1 MNHEY, CDR2 SMNVEV (reference sequence). The CDR3 covers 16 residues. The V end lost 3 bases, the J end lost 3 bases, and 14 bases lay between the germline ends. The CDR3 here is CASSLLGSGANEKLFF. CDR3 DNA: TGTGCCAGCAGTTTGTTGGGGAGCGGGGCTAATGAAAAACTGTTTTTT.

This clone was seen just once. The rearrangement uses TRBV27 and TRBJ2-3, with 10 bases matching TRBD2. Germline values: CDR1 MNHEY, CDR2 SMNVEV (reference sequence). CDR3 length: 16 amino acids. The V gene end was trimmed by 3 bases and the J gene end by 3 bases; junction bases not matched to a gene: 6. CDR3 bases: TGTGCCAGCAGTTTCCAAGCGGGGGGGCCAACAGATACGCAGTATTTT. This gives the protein CASSFQAGGPTDTQYF.

The chain has TRBV7-2 and TRBJ1-1; 8 bases match TRBD1. After removal of 6 bases from V and 8 bases from J, the junction contained 17 bases not matched to a gene. The CDR3 loop spans 16 amino acids. Germline CDR1 SGHTA, CDR2 FQGNSA. In nucleotides, the CDR3 is TGTGCCAGCAGTTACAGGGGGGGCAGGGCGAACGTGGAAGCTTTCTTT. This translates into CASSYRGGRANVEAFF.

Points on this clone: Different DNA sequences within this sample yield the same CDR3. V is TRBV12-3 or TRBV12-4 and J is TRBJ1-1, with D possibly being TRBD1 (6 bases). The V end lost 6 bases, the J end lost 5 bases, and 10 bases lay between the germline ends. The CDR3 runs to 12 residues. Written as DNA, the CDR3 is TGTGCCAGCAGGGGAGGGGGTACTGAAGCTTTCTTT. It is translated as CASRGGGTEAFF.

This clone was found once. The chain uses TRBV9 and TRBJ1-2; a possible D gene is TRBD1 (5 bases). The germline gives CDR1 SGDLS, CDR2 YYNGEE. This CDR3 has 15 amino acids. Between the trimmed V and J ends, which lost 4 bases and 4 bases, there was a span of 17 bases. The CDR3 DNA reads as TGTGCCAGCAGCCCGGAGGGACGTATTTCCTATGGCTACACCTTC. The encoded protein is CASSPEGRISYGYTF.

This clone was counted a single time. This chain connects TRBV7-2 to TRBJ1-1, with D unclear. Looked up from germline, CDR1 is SGHTA and CDR2 is FQGNSA. V dropped 0 bases and J dropped 1 base, with 6 bases sitting between them. The CDR3 length is 14 residues. The CDR3 DNA is TGTGCCAGCAGCTTAGCGCGTCAGAACACTGAAGCTTTCTTT. It specifies CASSLARQNTEAFF.

The rearrangement uses TRBV3-1 (or the pseudogene TRBV3-2) and TRBJ1-5, with TRBD1 matching 8 bases. This CDR3 is 14 amino acids long. Unmatched junction bases numbered 5, after V lost 4 bases and J lost 6 bases. Germline V gene sequence: CDR1 LGHDT, CDR2 YNNKEL (reference sequence). The CDR3 sequence is CASSPQGAGQPQHF. CDR3 nucleotide sequence: TGTGCCAGCAGCCCTCAGGGGGCGGGTCAGCCCCAGCATTTT.

The gene calls are TRBV6-2 or TRBV6-3 and TRBJ2-3, with no clear D. V lost 1 base and J 0 bases, leaving 11 bases between the germline ends. CDR1 and CDR2 (germline): MNHEY, SVGEGT. The CDR3 has 16 residues. As DNA, the CDR3 is TGTGCCAGCAGTTACTTTCAAATGCGGAGCACAGATACGCAGTATTTT. Protein: CASSYFQMRSTDTQYF.

V is TRBV18 and J is TRBJ1-4; D is unclear. CDR1 and CDR2 (germline): KGHSH, LQKENI. CDR3 size: 13 residues. V was pared by 6 bases and J by 3 bases, with 8 bases between. DNA for the CDR3: TGTGCCAGCTCCCCCGGTGCTAATGAAAAACTGTTTTTT. It is translated as CASSPGANEKLFF.

V and J are TRBV30 and TRBJ1-2, with 8 nucleotides matching TRBD1. Germline-derived CDR1 and CDR2 are GTSNPN and SVGIG (reference sequence). The CDR3 runs 11 residues. V lost 1 base and J lost 9; bases outside the gene matches: 1. The CDR3 nucleotides read TGTGCCTGGAGTGGGGACAGGAGCTACACCTTC. It yields the protein CAWSGDRSYTF.

The genes are TRBV6-5 and TRBJ2-5, with a possible D match to TRBD1 (5 bases). The V end lost 5 bases, the J end lost 5 bases, and 15 bases lay between the germline ends. The CDR3 is 14 residues long. Per the germline V gene, CDR1 is MNHEY and CDR2 is SVGAGI. CDR3 amino acids: CASSHSRDPETQYF. In DNA form, the CDR3 reads TGTGCCAGCAGTCATTCCAGGGATCCGGAGACCCAGTACTTC.

This chain connects TRBV5-1 to TRBJ2-3; 10 bases are a match to TRBD1. J was trimmed by 1 base and V by 5 bases; bases with no gene match: 10. The CDR3 is made up of 17 amino acids. The germline CDR1 and CDR2 sequences are SGHRS and YFSETQ. DNA for the CDR3: TGCGCCAGCAGTTACCGGGACAGGGGATTCGGCACAGATACGCAGTATTTT. This translates into CASSYRDRGFGTDTQYF. The full variable domain, rest sourced from reference TRBV5-1 and TRBJ2-3, is KAGVTQTPRYLIKTRGQQVTLSCSPISGHRSVSWYQQTPGQGLQFLFEYFSETQRNKGNFPGRFSGRQFSNSRSEMNVSTLELGDSALYLCASSYRDRGFGTDTQYFGPGTRLTVL.

The chain employs TRBV15 and TRBJ1-2; tentative D call: TRBD1 (5 bases). Trimming took off 0 bases at V and 7 bases at J, with 15 bases between the two ends. In germline, CDR1 is LNHNV, CDR2 YYDKDF (reference sequence). This CDR3 has 15 residues. CDR3: CATSRENQGLGGYTF. As DNA, the CDR3 is TGTGCCACCAGCAGAGAAAACCAGGGCCTGGGTGGCTACACCTTC.

The J gene is TRBJ1-6, the V gene TRBV15, with 7 bases aligning to TRBD1. V trimming: 3 bases; J trimming: 7 bases; junction bases outside the gene matches: 6. The CDR3 loop spans 15 amino acids. CDR1 LNHNV and CDR2 YYDKDF come from the germline V gene (reference sequence). CDR3: CATSSERGGNSPLHF. In DNA, the CDR3 is TGTGCCACCAGCAGTGAGAGAGGGGGCAATTCACCCCTCCACTTT.